This T cell receptor (beta chain) was recovered during a study of shared clonotypes between healthy human individuals. The wider study: The study enrolled a couple of women and a few men aged 18 to 49. Donors had three CD4 naive, three CD4 memory, two CD8 naive and one CD8 memory plate apiece.

Regarding this clone: Additional DNA sequences in this sample encode the identical CDR3.

Selected positively for CCR7 and CD45RO-negative, naive CD8 cells excluded terminally differentiated effector memory CD45RA+ cells. Donors were Caucasian adults residing in Nashville, Tennessee, USA. Germline values: CDR1 MNHEY, CDR2 SMNVEV (reference sequence). The V gene lost 3 bases and the J gene lost 2 bases, with 10 bases spanning the gap. The CDR3 sequence is 14 residues long. It was 200 to 250 ng DNA, approximately 28,000 T cell genomes, that sorted-subset replicate PCRs used. Sequencing used immunoSEQ multiplex PCR; TCRdb keeps in-frame clones, though not all of them. The sample gives about 2 million clones, roughly 95% of which show up once; 1.1% is in the top ten.

This sequence originates from a man younger than 30 in good health. The sequenced sample consisted of naive CD8+ T cells sorted from blood. The chain carries TRBV27 and TRBJ1-1, with a weak D call TRBD1 (5 bases). CDR3 bases: TGTGCCAGCAGTTTGCAGGGTTCCAACACTGAAGCTTTCTTT. This translates into CASSLQGSNTEAFF.